A single sample gave rise to the 3 T cell receptor beta chains below, sequenced in a study of T cells after yellow fever vaccination (dated by TCRdb to the late 2010s). In the paper's terms, the treatment or condition label means: live attenuated yellow fever vaccine strain. The protocol used for the library was 5' RACE. The sample was run on an Illumina HiSeq 2500. The public reads were run again by TCRdb, first through fastp at Q25 and then through MiXCR, and only productive beta chains were kept. Here each entry gathers all rows of one CDR3 protein and keeps the most common genes and DNA. Recorded for this sample are more than 350,000 distinct CDR3 sequences; more than 9% of them occurred a single time. Roughly 18% of the sample rests with the top ten. The sequencing here drew on PBMCs, taken on the day of the first yellow fever vaccination. The receptors were sampled from a man in his late teens or twenties who received the YFV17D yellow fever vaccine.

This clonotype was picked up a small number of times. V gene TRBV24-1 combines with J gene TRBJ1-4, with TRBD1 matching over 7 bases. J gave up 4 bases and V 2 bases, and 6 bases lay outside the gene matches. The CDR3 is made up of 16 amino acids. Germline V gene sequence: CDR1 KGHDR, CDR2 SFDVKD. In DNA, the CDR3 is TGTGCCACCAGTGATTCACGAACAGGGGTTAATGAAAAACTGTTTTTT. Translating it yields CATSDSRTGVNEKLFF.

The rearrangement joins TRBV6-5 to TRBJ1-4; D is uncertain. Germline V gene data show CDR1 as MNHEY and CDR2 as SVGAGI. V was clipped by 0 bases and J by 7 bases, with 15 bases between them. This CDR3 has 16 residues. In DNA form, the CDR3 reads TGTGCCAGCAGTTACTCCTCCAGCCCCCGGGGTGAAAAACTGTTTTTT. The encoded protein is CASSYSSSPRGEKLFF.

The chain carries TRBV7-3 and TRBJ2-3, with TRBD2 matching over 10 bases. The V gene end was trimmed by 5 bases and the J gene end by 4 bases; junction bases not matched to a gene: 6. This CDR3 spans 15 amino acids. Germline V gene data show CDR1 as SGHTA and CDR2 as FQGTGA. Written as DNA, the CDR3 is TGTGCCAGCAGCCCGAGCGGGGGGGCACCAGATACGCAGTATTTT. Its translation: CASSPSGGAPDTQYF.